The clone carrying this T cell receptor (beta chain) was counted many times. Its antigen is undetermined. These data originate in a study of regulatory T cells in long-lasting Graves disease. With V trimmed by 2 bases and J by 3 bases, 4 bases remained unmatched. The CDR3 has 16 residues. Per the germline V gene, CDR1 is SGHDN and CDR2 is FVKESK. Findings and limits, study-wide: Small sample size may have lowered accuracy. TRBV28 was favored in persistent disease, as were TRBJ1-2 and TRBJ2-5. Persistent Graves' cases showed lower TCR diversity than newly diagnosed cases.

The time point here: newly diagnosed GD, antithyroid drugs for less than 3 months. Generation of the TCR library employed RNA extracted from PBMCs. Investigators prepared the TCR beta libraries by applying iRepertoire HTBI primers and Arm-PCR of CDR3 regions. In TCRdb, the multiplex PCR reads were re-called with MiXCR into one record per CDR3 protein. Here the sample spans approximately 440,000 distinct CDR3 sequences, 15% to 20% being singletons. These data were also reused for a study on T cells in Graves' hyperthyroidism and ophthalmopathy.

The TCR comes from a man in his forties with Graves disease. The J gene is TRBJ2-2, the V gene TRBV14; TRBD2 matches at 9 bases. The sequencing here drew on peripheral blood mononuclear cells (PBMCs), taken at new diagnosis, from a patient treated with antithyroid drugs. CDR3 region: CASSQRLAVHTGELFF. The CDR3 bases are TGTGCCAGCAGCCAAAGACTAGCGGTTCACACCGGGGAGCTGTTTTTT. Drawing the rest from reference TRBV14 and TRBJ2-2, the complete variable domain is EAGVTQFPSHSVIEKGQTVTLRCDPISGHDNLYWYRRVMGKEIKFLLHFVKESKQDESGMPNNRFLAERTGGTYSTLKVQPAELEDSGVYFCASSQRLAVHTGELFFGEGSRLTVL.